The clone carrying this T cell receptor (beta chain) was seen only a few times. Sequence at one end of the junction differs from germline and may be a read error. This sample is part of a study of blood T cells in healthy people across ages. The CDR3 spans 15 residues. It was with a sample-barcoded 5' primer and a J-beta primer mix that a second PCR of roughly 6 to 11 cycles was run. TCRdb reprocessed the 5' RACE reads with MiXCR, giving one entry per CDR3 protein. Of 550,000 to 750,000 distinct CDR3 sequences listed, under 25% were seen once; the top ten hold roughly 3.9%. This TCR was sampled from a man aged 65-85 years in good health. The sequenced material came from blood. V and J are TRBV12-3 or TRBV12-4 and TRBJ2-3; 11 nucleotides align to TRBD1. This CDR3 reads CASSTWTGGEDAQYF. In nucleotides, the CDR3 is TGTGCCAGCAGCACTTGGACAGGGGGCGAAGATGCGCAGTATTTT.